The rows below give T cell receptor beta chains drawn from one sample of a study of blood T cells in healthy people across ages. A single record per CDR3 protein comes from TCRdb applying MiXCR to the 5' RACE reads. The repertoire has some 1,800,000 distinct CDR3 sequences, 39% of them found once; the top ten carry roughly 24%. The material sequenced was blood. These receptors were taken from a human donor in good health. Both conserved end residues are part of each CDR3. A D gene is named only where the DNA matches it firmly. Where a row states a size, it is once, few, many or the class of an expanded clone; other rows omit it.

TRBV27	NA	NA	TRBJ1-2	TGTGCCAGCAGTTTTGGAGGGGTTACCTATGGCTACACCTTC	CASSFGGVTYGYTF
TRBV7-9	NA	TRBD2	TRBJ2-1	TGTGCCAGCAGTTGGACTAGCGGGGGGGCCTCCTACAATGAGCAGTTCTTC	CASSWTSGGASYNEQFF
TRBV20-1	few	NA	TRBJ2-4	TGCAGTGCTAGGGACTTTAAAGCCAAAAACATTCAGTACTTC	CSARDFKAKNIQYF
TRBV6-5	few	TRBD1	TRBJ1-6	TGTGCCAGCAGTTACAAGGTCCGGGACAGCAATTCACCCCTCCACTTT	CASSYKVRDSNSPLHF
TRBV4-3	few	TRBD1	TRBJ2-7	TGCGCCAGCAGCCAAATCCCCGGGACAGGGGGTACCTACGAGCAGTACTTC	CASSQIPGTGGTYEQYF
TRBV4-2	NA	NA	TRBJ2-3	TGTGCCAGCAGCCAGCAAGACTCCACAGATACGCAGTATTTT	CASSQQDSTDTQYF
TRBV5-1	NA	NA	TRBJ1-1	TGCGTCAGCAGCTTGGGGACGGCAGTGGGCACTGAAGCTTTCTTT	CVSSLGTAVGTEAFF
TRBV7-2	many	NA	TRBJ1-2	TGTGCCAGCAGCTCCAACAGCTATGGCTACACCTTC	CASSSNSYGYTF
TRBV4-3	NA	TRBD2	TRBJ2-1	TGCGCCAGCCGCCAAGGGACTAGCGGGCCTTACAATGAGCAGTTCTTC	CASRQGTSGPYNEQFF
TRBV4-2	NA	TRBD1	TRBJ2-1	TGTGCCAGCAGCCAAGTAGGGGGCGGCTACAATGAGCAGTTCTTC	CASSQVGGGYNEQFF
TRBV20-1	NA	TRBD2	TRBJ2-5	TGCAGTGCTAGAGATTTCTCTAGCGGGGGGCTTGAAGGGACCCAGTACTTC	CSARDFSSGGLEGTQYF
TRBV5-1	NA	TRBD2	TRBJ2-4	TGCGCCTGCAGCTTGGTGTCTAGCGGGGGGGCGCAGGCCAAAAACATTCAGTACTTC	CACSLVSSGGAQAKNIQYF
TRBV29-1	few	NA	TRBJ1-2	TGCAGCGCTCAGACGGACAGCCCGCCCCCCCTGTATGGCTACACCTTC	CSAQTDSPPPLYGYTF
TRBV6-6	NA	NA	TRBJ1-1	TGTGCCAGCAGTTTTCCGCGGGGAGGGGTAAACACTGAAGCTTTCTTT	CASSFPRGGVNTEAFF
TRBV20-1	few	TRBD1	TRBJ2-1	TGCAGTGCCATCCCCCCAGGGGGCTTACGACGTGAGCAGTTCTTC	CSAIPPGGLRREQFF
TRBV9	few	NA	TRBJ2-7	TGTGCCAGCAGCCTTAGGGAGGAACCCTACGAGCAGTACTTC	CASSLREEPYEQYF
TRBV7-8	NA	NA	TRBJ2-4	TGTGCCAGCAGCCCCCACAGGTCTCTAGCCAAAAACATTCAGTACTTC	CASSPHRSLAKNIQYF
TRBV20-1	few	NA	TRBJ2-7	TGCAGTGCTAGAGTGACGGGTTCCTACGAGCAGTACTTC	CSARVTGSYEQYF
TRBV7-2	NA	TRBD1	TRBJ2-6	TGTGCCAGCAGCCCGTCCTATGGACAGGGGTCTACTGGGGCCAACGTCCTGACTTTC	CASSPSYGQGSTGANVLTF
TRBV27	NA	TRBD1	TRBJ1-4	TGTGCCAGCAGTCCCGGGACAGGGGGCTTGACTAATGAAAAACTGTTTTTT	CASSPGTGGLTNEKLFF
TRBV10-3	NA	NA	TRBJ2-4	TGTGCCATCAGTGAGTCGAAGGGAGCCAAAAACATTCAGTACTTC	CAISESKGAKNIQYF
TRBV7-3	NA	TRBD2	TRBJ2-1	TGTGCCAGCAGCCCACGGAGCGGGGGGCCTTACAATGAGCAGTTCTTC	CASSPRSGGPYNEQFF
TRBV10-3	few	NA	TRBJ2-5	TGTGCCATCAGTGATCCTAGGGGTGGTCACGAGACCCAGTACTTC	CAISDPRGGHETQYF
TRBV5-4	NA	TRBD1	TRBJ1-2	TGTGCCAGCCGATTACAGGGGCCTAACTATGGCCACACCTTC	CASRLQGPNYGHTF
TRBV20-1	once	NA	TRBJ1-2	TGCAGTGCTCGACAGGACAGCTATGGCTACACCTTC	CSARQDSYGYTF
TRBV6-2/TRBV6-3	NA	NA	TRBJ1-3	TGTGCCAGCAGTTATGCTCCTCTTATCTCTGGAAACACCATATATTTT	CASSYAPLISGNTIYF
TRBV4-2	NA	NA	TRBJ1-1	TGTGCCAGCAGCCTAGGACAGTTGGGCACTGAAGCTTTCTTT	CASSLGQLGTEAFF
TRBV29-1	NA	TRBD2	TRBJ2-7	TGCAGCGTTGTAGGACTAGCGGGGCGCGAGCAGTACTTC	CSVVGLAGREQYF
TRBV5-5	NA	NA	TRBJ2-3	TGTGTCAGCAGCGCAGGACAGTTTAGCACAGATACGCAGTATTTT	CVSSAGQFSTDTQYF
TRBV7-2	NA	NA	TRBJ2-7	TGTGCCAGCAGCTTAAGGGTGGCCCCCTACGAGCAGTACTTC	CASSLRVAPYEQYF
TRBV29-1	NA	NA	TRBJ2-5	TGCAGCGTTAAGGGCTACCAAGAGACCCAGTACTTC	CSVKGYQETQYF
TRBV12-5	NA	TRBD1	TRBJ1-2	TGTGCTAGTGGTCTGGCAGGGGGCCTCTATGGCTACACCTTC	CASGLAGGLYGYTF
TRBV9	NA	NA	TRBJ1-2	TGTGCCAGCAGCGTAGAGCCGGATAAACGAAACTATGGCTACACCTTC	CASSVEPDKRNYGYTF
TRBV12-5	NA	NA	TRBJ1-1	TGTGCTAGTGGTTTGGTACCCAGATTTATGAACACTGAAGCTTTCTTT	CASGLVPRFMNTEAFF
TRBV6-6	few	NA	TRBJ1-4	TGTGCCAGCGCGAGGGAGCTTAGGGAAAAACTGTTTTTT	CASARELREKLFF
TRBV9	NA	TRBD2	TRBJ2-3	TGTGCCAGCAGCACTGGACTAGCGGGAAGCGCAGATACGCAGTATTTT	CASSTGLAGSADTQYF
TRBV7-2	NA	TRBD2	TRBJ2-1	TGTGCCAGCAGCCCGGGACTAGCGGGGGGGTATACCGCCGAGCAGTTCTTC	CASSPGLAGGYTAEQFF
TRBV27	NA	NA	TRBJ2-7	TGTGCCAGCAGTTTGGGGGTCAACTACGGGCAGTACTTC	CASSLGVNYGQYF
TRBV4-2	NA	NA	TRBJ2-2	TGTGCCAGCAGCCAAGATCGCCCGGGAAACACCGGGGAGCTGTTTTTT	CASSQDRPGNTGELFF
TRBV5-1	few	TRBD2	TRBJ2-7	TGCGCCAGCAGCTTGGGAGGAGCGGGGATCTACGAGCAGTACTTC	CASSLGGAGIYEQYF
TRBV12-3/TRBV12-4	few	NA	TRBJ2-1	TGTGCCAGCAGTTCCGGGGACCGCCCACAGTTCTTC	CASSSGDRPQFF
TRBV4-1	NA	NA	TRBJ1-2	TGCGCCAGCAGCCAAGAGCGCGGTGGCTACACCTTC	CASSQERGGYTF